The clone carrying this T cell receptor beta chain has only a few counts. Because the CDR3's place on the DNA is in doubt, the DNA is left out and the CDR3 is given as listed by TCRdb. This specimen comes from a study of blood T cell repertoires in COVID-19. Germline-derived CDR1 and CDR2 are MNHEY and SMNVEV (reference sequence). The CDR3 comprises 11 residues, both ends counted. Repertoires were generated with immunoSEQ multiplex PCR, while TCRdb's copy carries only in-frame clones and drops some. The sample includes about 180,000 clones, 75% to 85% of them seen just once. The TCR sequence derives from a human donor in a cohort sampled during active COVID-19. The V and J genes are TRBV27 and TRBJ1-4; the table's TRBD1 call for D was not verified on the DNA. The sample consisted of peripheral blood. The chain's CDR3 is CASSQQENCFF.